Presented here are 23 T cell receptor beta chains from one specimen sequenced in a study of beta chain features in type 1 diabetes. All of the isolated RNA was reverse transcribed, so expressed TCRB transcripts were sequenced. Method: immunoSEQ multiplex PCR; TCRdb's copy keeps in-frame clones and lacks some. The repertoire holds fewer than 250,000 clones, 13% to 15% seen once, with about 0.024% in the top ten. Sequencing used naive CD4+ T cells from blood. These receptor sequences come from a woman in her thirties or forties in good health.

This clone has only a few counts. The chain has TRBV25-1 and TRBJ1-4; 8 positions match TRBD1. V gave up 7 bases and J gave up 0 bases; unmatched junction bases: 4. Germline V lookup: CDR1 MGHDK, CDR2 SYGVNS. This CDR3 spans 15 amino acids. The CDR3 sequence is CASTDRGSTNEKLFF. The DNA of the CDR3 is TGTGCCAGCACAGACAGGGGTTCAACTAATGAAAAACTGTTTTTT.

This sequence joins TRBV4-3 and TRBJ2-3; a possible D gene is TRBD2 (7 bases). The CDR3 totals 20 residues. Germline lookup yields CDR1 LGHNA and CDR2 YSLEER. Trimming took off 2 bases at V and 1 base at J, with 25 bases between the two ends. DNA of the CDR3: TGCGCCAGCAGCCAATCGGGCCCGGGGGGCCTGGTGGGCGGCACAGATACGCAGTATTTT. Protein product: CASSQSGPGGLVGGTDTQYF.

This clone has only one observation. The CDR3 sequence: CASSYSLAGTDTQYF. The DNA of the CDR3 is TGTGCCAGCAGCTATAGCCTAGCAGGCACAGATACGCAGTATTTT. This chain links TRBV6-5 with TRBJ2-3; the D gene is possibly TRBD2 (5 bases). The V end was cut by 6 bases, the J end by 1 base, with 14 bases between. The CDR3 runs 15 residues. Germline V lookup: CDR1 MNHEY, CDR2 SVGAGI.

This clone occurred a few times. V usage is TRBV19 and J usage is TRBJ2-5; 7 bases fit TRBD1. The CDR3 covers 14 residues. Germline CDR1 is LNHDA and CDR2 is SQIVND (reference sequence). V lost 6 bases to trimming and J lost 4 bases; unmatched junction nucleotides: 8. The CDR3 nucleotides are TGTGCCAGTAGAAGTCTGGGACAGTCAGAGACCCAGTACTTC. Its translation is CASRSLGQSETQYF.

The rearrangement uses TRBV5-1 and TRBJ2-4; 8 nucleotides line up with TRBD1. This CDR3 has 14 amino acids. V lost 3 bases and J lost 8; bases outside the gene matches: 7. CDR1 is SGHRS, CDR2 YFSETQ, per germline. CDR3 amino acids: CASSSQDREDIQYF. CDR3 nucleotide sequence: TGCGCCAGCAGCTCTCAGGACAGGGAAGACATTCAGTACTTC.

The CDR3 sequence is CASSSLTGGWDTEAFF. DNA of the CDR3: TGTGCCAGTAGTTCGTTAACAGGGGGATGGGACACTGAAGCTTTCTTT. This sequence joins TRBV19 and TRBJ1-1; TRBD1 aligns across 8 bases. The CDR3 extends over 16 amino acids. The V and J ends lost 5 bases and 3 bases, in that order; junction bases with no gene match: 11. Germline lookup yields CDR1 LNHDA and CDR2 SQIVND (reference sequence).

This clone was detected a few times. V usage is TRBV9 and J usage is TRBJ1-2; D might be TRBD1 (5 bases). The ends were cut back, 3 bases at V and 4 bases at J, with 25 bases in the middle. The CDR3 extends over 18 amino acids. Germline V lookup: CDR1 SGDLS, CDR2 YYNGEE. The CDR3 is CASSGEAVGGARVYGYTF. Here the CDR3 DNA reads TGTGCCAGCAGCGGCGAAGCTGTTGGCGGGGCGAGGGTCTATGGCTACACCTTC.

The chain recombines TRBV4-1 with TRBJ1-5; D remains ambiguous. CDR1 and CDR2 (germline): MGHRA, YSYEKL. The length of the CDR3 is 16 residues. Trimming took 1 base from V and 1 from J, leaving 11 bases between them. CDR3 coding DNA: TGCGCCAGCAGCCAAGCCGTCCTACCCAGCAATCAGCCCCAGCATTTT. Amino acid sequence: CASSQAVLPSNQPQHF.

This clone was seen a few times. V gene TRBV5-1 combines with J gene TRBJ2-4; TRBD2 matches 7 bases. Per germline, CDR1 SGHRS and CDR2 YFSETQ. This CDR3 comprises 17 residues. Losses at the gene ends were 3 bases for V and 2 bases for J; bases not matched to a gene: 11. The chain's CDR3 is CASSSPERGRSKNIQYF. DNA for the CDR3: TGCGCCAGCAGCTCGCCGGAGCGGGGACGTTCCAAAAACATTCAGTACTTC.

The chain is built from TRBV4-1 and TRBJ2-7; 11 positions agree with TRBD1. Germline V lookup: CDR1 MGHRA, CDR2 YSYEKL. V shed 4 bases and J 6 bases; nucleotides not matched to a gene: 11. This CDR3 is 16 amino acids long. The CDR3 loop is CASSPGTGTGGLEQYF. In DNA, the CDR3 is TGCGCCAGCAGCCCCGGAACCGGGACAGGGGGTCTCGAGCAGTACTTC.

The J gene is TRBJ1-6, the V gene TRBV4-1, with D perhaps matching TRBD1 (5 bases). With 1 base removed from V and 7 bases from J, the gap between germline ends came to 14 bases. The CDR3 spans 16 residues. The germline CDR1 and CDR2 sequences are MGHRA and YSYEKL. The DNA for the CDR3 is TGCGCCAGCAGCCAAGCCCCAGACAGAGAGAATTCACCCCTCCACTTT. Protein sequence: CASSQAPDRENSPLHF.

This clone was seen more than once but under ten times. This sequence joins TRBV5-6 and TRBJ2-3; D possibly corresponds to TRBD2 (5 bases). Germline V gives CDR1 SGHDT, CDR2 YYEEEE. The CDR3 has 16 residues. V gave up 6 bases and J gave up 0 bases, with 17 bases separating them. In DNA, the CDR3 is TGTGCCAGCACCAGAAACGGGGTCATTAGCACAGATACGCAGTATTTT. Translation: CASTRNGVISTDTQYF.

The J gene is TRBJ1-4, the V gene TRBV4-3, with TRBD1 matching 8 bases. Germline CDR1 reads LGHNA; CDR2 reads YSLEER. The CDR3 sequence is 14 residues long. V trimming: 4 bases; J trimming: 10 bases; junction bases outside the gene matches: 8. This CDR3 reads CASSPGQDFGKLFF. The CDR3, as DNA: TGCGCCAGCAGCCCGGGACAGGATTTTGGAAAACTGTTTTTT.

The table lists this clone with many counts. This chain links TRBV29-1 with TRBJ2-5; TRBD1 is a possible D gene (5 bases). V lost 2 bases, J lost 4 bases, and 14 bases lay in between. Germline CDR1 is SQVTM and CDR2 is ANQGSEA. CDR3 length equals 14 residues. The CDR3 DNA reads TGCAGCGTTGAAAGGACAAGGAGTGGAGAGACCCAGTACTTC. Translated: CSVERTRSGETQYF.

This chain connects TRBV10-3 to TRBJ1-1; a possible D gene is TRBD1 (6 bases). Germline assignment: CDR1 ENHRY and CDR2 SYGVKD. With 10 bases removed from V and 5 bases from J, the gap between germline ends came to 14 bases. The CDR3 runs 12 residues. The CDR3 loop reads CATDSGRTEAFF. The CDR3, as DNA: TGTGCCACGGACAGCGGGAGGACTGAAGCTTTCTTT.

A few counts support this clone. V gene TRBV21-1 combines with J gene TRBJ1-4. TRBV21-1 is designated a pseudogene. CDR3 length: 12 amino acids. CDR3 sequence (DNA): TGTGCCAGCAGGACTCTTAATGAAAAACTGTTTTTT. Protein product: CASRTLNEKLFF.

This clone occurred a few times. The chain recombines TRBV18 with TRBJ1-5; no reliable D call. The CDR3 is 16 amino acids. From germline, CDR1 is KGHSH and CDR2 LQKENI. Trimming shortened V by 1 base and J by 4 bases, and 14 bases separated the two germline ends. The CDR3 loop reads CASSPLLGEGNQPQHF. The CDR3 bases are TGTGCCAGCTCACCACTTTTAGGTGAGGGAAATCAGCCCCAGCATTTT.

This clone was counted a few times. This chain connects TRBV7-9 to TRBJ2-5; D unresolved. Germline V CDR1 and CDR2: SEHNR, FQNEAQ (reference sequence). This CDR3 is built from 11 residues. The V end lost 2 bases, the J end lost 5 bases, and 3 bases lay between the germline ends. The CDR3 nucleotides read TGTGCCAGCAGCTTAACTGAGACCCAGTACTTC. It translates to CASSLTETQYF.

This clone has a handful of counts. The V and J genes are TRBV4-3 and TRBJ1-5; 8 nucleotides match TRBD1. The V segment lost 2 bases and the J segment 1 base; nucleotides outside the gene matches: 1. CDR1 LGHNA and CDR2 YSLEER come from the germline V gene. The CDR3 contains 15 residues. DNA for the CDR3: TGCGCCAGCAGCCAAAGGACAGGGAGCAATCAGCCCCAGCATTTT. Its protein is CASSQRTGSNQPQHF.

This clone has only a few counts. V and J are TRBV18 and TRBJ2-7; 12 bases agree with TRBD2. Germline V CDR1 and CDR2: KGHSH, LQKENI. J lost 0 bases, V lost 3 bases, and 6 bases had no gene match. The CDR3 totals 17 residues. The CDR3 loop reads CASSPTSGGPNSYEQYF. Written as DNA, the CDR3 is TGTGCCAGCTCACCGACTAGCGGGGGCCCTAACTCCTACGAGCAGTACTTC.

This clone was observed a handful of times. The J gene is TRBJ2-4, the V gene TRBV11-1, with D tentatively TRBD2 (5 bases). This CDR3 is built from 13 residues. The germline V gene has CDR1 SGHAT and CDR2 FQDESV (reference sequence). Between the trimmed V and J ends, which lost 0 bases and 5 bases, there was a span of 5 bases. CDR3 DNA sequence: TGTGCCAGCAGCTTAGCGCGGGAAAACATTCAGTACTTC. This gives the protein CASSLARENIQYF.

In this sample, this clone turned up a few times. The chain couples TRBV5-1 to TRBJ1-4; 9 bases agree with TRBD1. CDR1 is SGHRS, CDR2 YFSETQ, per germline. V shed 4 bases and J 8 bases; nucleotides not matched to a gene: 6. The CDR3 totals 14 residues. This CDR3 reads CASSEGQGKEKLFF. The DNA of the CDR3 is TGCGCCAGCAGCGAGGGACAGGGAAAGGAAAAACTGTTTTTT.

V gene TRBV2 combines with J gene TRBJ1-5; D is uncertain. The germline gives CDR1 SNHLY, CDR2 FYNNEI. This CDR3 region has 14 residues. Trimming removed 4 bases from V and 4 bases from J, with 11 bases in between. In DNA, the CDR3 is TGTGCCAGCAGTGTCCCCCAGGTAAATCAGCCCCAGCATTTT. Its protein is CASSVPQVNQPQHF. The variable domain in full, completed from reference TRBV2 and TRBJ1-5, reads EPEVTQTPSHQVTQMGQEVILRCVPISNHLYFYWYRQILGQKVEFLVSFYNNEISEKSEIFDDQFSVERPDGSNFTLKIRSTKLEDSAMYFCASSVPQVNQPQHFGDGTRLSIL.